This T cell receptor (beta chain) was sequenced in a study of OX40 agonist ivuxolimab in advanced cancers. Across the study: Dose-escalation cases comprised hepatocellular carcinoma, melanoma, renal cell or head and neck cancer. General study points: Researchers did not determine the expanded peripheral T cells' antigen specificity.

Only in-frame clones appear in the TCRdb table, and some are missing; sequencing was by immunoSEQ multiplex PCR. The data show tens of thousands of clones, about 85% seen once. Worth noting for this clone: The antigen remains unidentified.

CDR1 is LGHNA, CDR2 YNFKEQ, per germline. V lost 5 bases and J 8 bases, leaving 18 bases between the germline ends. This CDR3 comprises 15 residues. The chain recombines TRBV4-2 with TRBJ1-4; D not certain. The sequences come from CD4+ or CD8+ T cells sorted from blood, collected in a trial of the OX40 agonist ivuxolimab. The receptor was derived from an adult with an advanced solid tumor such as melanoma, head and neck, liver or kidney cancer. The CDR3 DNA reads TGTGCCAGCAGCGACCCTTGGGGTGGCGGCGAAAAACTGTTTTTT. Residues: CASSDPWGGGEKLFF.